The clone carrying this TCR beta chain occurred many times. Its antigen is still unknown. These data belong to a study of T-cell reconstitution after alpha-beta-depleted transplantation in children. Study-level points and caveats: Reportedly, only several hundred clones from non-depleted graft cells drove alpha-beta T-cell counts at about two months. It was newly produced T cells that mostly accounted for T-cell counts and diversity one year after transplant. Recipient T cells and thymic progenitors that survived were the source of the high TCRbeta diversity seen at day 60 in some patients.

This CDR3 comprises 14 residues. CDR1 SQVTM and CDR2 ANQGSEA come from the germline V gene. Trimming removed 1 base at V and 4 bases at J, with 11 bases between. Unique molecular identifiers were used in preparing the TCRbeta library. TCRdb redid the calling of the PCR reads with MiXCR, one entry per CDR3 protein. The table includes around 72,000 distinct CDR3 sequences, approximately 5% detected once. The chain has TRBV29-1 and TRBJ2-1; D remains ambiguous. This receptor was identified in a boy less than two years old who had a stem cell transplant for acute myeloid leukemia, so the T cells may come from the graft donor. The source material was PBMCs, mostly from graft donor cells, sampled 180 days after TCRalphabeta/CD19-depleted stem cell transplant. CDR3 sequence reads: CSVEVGWQYNEQFF. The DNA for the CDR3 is TGCAGCGTTGAAGTAGGATGGCAGTACAATGAGCAGTTCTTC.